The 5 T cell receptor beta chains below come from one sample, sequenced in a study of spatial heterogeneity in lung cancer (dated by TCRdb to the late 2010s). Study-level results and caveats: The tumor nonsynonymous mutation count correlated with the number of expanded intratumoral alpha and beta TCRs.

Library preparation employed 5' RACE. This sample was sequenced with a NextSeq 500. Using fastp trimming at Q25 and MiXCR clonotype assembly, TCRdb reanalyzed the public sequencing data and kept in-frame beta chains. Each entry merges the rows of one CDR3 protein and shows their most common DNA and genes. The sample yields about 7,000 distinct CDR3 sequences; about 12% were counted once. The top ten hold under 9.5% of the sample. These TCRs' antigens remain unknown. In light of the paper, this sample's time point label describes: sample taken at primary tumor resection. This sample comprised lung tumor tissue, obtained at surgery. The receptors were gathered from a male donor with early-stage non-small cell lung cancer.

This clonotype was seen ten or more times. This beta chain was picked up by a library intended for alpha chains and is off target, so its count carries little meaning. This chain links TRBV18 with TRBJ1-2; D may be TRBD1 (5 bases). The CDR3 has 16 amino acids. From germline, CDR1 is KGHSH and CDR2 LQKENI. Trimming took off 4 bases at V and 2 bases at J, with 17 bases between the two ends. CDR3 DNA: TGTGCCAGCTCACAAAAACCATCCCCAGGGAACTATGGCTACACCTTC. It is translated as CASSQKPSPGNYGYTF.

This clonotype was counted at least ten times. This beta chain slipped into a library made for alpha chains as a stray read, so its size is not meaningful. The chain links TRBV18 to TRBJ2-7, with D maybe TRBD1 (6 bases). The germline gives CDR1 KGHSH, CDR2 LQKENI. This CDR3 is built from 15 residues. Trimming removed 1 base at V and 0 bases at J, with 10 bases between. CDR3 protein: CASSPQGDPSYEQYF. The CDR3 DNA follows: TGTGCCAGCTCACCACAGGGGGATCCCTCCTACGAGCAGTACTTC.

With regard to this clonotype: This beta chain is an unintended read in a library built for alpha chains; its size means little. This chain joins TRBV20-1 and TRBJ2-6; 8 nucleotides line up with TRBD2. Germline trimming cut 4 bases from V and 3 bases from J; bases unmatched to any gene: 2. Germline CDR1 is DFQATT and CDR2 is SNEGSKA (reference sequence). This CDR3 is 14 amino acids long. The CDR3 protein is CSATGTSGANVLTF. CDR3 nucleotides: TGCAGTGCTACCGGGACTAGTGGGGCCAACGTCCTGACTTTC.

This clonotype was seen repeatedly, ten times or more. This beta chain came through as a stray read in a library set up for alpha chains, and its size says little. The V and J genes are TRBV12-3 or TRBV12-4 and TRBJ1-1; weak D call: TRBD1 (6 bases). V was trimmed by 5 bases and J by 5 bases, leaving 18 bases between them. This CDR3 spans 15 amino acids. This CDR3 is CASSQEGGRGTEAFF. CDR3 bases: TGTGCCAGCAGTCAAGAGGGGGGACGAGGGACTGAAGCTTTCTTT.

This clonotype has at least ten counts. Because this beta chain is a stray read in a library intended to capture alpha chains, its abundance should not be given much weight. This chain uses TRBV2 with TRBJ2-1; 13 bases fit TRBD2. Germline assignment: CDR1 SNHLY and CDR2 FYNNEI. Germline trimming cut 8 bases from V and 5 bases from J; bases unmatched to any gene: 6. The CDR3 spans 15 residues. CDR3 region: CASRTSGRANNEQFF. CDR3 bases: TGTGCCAGCCGCACTAGCGGGAGGGCTAACAATGAGCAGTTCTTC.